Listed below are T cell receptor beta chains from one sample, sequenced in a study of blood T cell repertoires in COVID-19. Here immunoSEQ multiplex PCR was the method, and the copy in TCRdb shows in-frame clones only, minus some. In the table there are about 60,000 clones, around 90% of which are singletons. The specimen sequenced was peripheral blood. The receptors originated from a human donor with acute or convalescent COVID-19. The donor label of this sample is uncertain. Each CDR3 is given with its conserved first and last residue. D genes are given only for firm matches. Clone sizes are given selectively: once, few, many, or a class where the clone is expanded.

J gene: TRBJ2-3
clone size: NA
V gene: TRBV7-6
CDR3 length: 16
D gene: TRBD2
CDR3 protein: CASSIIAGGISDTQYF
CDR3 DNA: TGTGCCAGCAGCATCATAGCGGGGGGGATCTCAGATACGCAGTATTTT

J gene: TRBJ1-2
clone size: NA
V gene: TRBV29-1
CDR3 length: 14
D gene: TRBD1
CDR3 protein: CSVDRTGEGYGYTF
CDR3 DNA: TGCAGCGTTGACCGGACAGGGGAGGGCTATGGCTACACCTTC

J gene: TRBJ2-1
clone size: NA
V gene: TRBV27
CDR3 length: 18
D gene: TRBD1
CDR3 protein: CASSLPTGEVGWWSEQFF
CDR3 DNA: TGTGCCAGCAGTTTGCCGACAGGGGAGGTAGGTTGGTGGAGTGAGCAGTTCTTC

J gene: TRBJ2-7
clone size: once
V gene: TRBV3-1/TRBV3-2
CDR3 length: 16
D gene: NA
CDR3 protein: CASSPTVLKPLYEQYF
CDR3 DNA: TGTGCCAGCAGCCCAACCGTTTTGAAACCCCTATACGAGCAGTACTTC

J gene: TRBJ1-2
clone size: NA
V gene: TRBV6-5
CDR3 length: 13
D gene: NA
CDR3 protein: CASSEEVNYGYTF
CDR3 DNA: TGTGCCAGCAGCGAGGAGGTGAACTATGGCTACACCTTC

J gene: TRBJ2-2
clone size: few
V gene: TRBV7-9
CDR3 length: 12
D gene: NA
CDR3 protein: CASSLVVGELFF
CDR3 DNA: TGTGCCAGCAGCTTAGTAGTCGGGGAGCTGTTTTTT

J gene: TRBJ2-7
clone size: NA
V gene: TRBV6-5
CDR3 length: 13
D gene: NA
CDR3 protein: CASSRDFAYEQYF
CDR3 DNA: TGTGCCAGCAGCAGGGACTTTGCCTACGAGCAGTACTTC

J gene: TRBJ2-3
clone size: NA
V gene: TRBV7-3
CDR3 length: 14
D gene: NA
CDR3 protein: CASSSDSSTDTQYF
CDR3 DNA: TGTGCCAGCAGCTCGGACAGTAGCACAGATACGCAGTATTTT

J gene: TRBJ1-1
clone size: NA
V gene: TRBV14
CDR3 length: 14
D gene: TRBD1
CDR3 protein: CASSRGTANTEAFF
CDR3 DNA: TGTGCCAGCAGCCGAGGGACAGCGAACACTGAAGCTTTCTTT

J gene: TRBJ2-5
clone size: NA
V gene: TRBV3-1/TRBV3-2
CDR3 length: 13
D gene: NA
CDR3 protein: CASSPPESETQYF
CDR3 DNA: TGTGCCAGCAGCCCTCCCGAGAGTGAGACCCAGTACTTC

J gene: TRBJ2-1
clone size: NA
V gene: TRBV19
CDR3 length: 15
D gene: TRBD1
CDR3 protein: CASSRDRDSYNEQFF
CDR3 DNA: TGTGCCAGTAGTCGGGACAGGGACTCCTACAATGAGCAGTTCTTC

J gene: TRBJ2-7
clone size: NA
V gene: TRBV3-1/TRBV3-2
CDR3 length: 17
D gene: TRBD2
CDR3 protein: CASSQRRGSGSSYEQYF
CDR3 DNA: TGTGCCAGCAGCCAACGGCGGGGTAGCGGGAGCTCCTACGAGCAGTACTTC

J gene: TRBJ1-1
clone size: NA
V gene: TRBV5-5
CDR3 length: 14
D gene: NA
CDR3 protein: CASSFSGVNTEAFF
CDR3 DNA: TGTGCCAGCAGCTTCAGTGGAGTGAACACTGAAGCTTTCTTT

J gene: TRBJ2-5
clone size: NA
V gene: TRBV19
CDR3 length: 16
D gene: NA
CDR3 protein: CASSPSGRAAGETQYF
CDR3 DNA: TGTGCCAGTAGTCCCTCGGGCCGTGCGGCGGGGGAGACCCAGTACTTC

J gene: TRBJ2-3
clone size: NA
V gene: TRBV29-1
CDR3 length: 16
D gene: NA
CDR3 protein: CSVVAPKQGRTDTQYF
CDR3 DNA: TGCAGCGTTGTTGCCCCGAAACAGGGACGCACAGATACGCAGTATTTT

J gene: TRBJ2-2
clone size: NA
V gene: TRBV30
CDR3 length: 15
D gene: NA
CDR3 protein: CAWSDPTANTGELFF
CDR3 DNA: TGTGCCTGGAGTGACCCCACAGCAAACACCGGGGAGCTGTTTTTT

J gene: TRBJ1-1
clone size: NA
V gene: TRBV12-5
CDR3 length: 17
D gene: NA
CDR3 protein: CASGLVRLGGGSAEAFF
CDR3 DNA: TGTGCTAGTGGTTTGGTACGCCTTGGTGGAGGGTCCGCTGAAGCTTTCTTT

J gene: TRBJ2-3
clone size: NA
V gene: TRBV6-5
CDR3 length: 16
D gene: NA
CDR3 protein: CASSYRASWGTDTQYF
CDR3 DNA: TGTGCCAGCAGTTACCGCGCTAGCTGGGGCACAGATACGCAGTATTTT

J gene: TRBJ2-7
clone size: NA
V gene: TRBV27
CDR3 length: 13
D gene: NA
CDR3 protein: CASGIDRDYEQYF
CDR3 DNA: TGTGCCAGCGGGATTGACAGAGACTACGAGCAGTACTTC

J gene: TRBJ2-3
clone size: NA
V gene: TRBV30
CDR3 length: 14
D gene: NA
CDR3 protein: CAWKSFRNSLTQYF
CDR3 DNA: TGTGCCTGGAAGAGCTTCCGAAATAGCCTCACGCAGTATTTT

J gene: TRBJ1-5
clone size: NA
V gene: TRBV2
CDR3 length: 13
D gene: NA
CDR3 protein: CASSGQLNQPQHF
CDR3 DNA: TGTGCCAGCAGTGGACAGCTTAATCAGCCCCAGCATTTT

J gene: TRBJ1-5
clone size: NA
V gene: TRBV27
CDR3 length: 14
D gene: NA
CDR3 protein: CARAPPGVDQPQHF
CDR3 DNA: TGTGCCAGAGCCCCCCCGGGGGTGGATCAGCCCCAGCATTTT

J gene: TRBJ2-7
clone size: NA
V gene: TRBV7-9
CDR3 length: 14
D gene: TRBD2
CDR3 protein: CASRGLAGTYEQYF
CDR3 DNA: TGTGCCAGCAGAGGGCTAGCGGGGACCTACGAGCAGTACTTC

J gene: TRBJ2-7
clone size: NA
V gene: TRBV11-3
CDR3 length: 16
D gene: TRBD2
CDR3 protein: CASSSQAAGGPYEQYF
CDR3 DNA: TGTGCCAGCAGCTCCCAGGCAGCGGGAGGGCCATACGAGCAGTACTTC

J gene: TRBJ1-5
clone size: NA
V gene: TRBV28
CDR3 length: 16
D gene: NA
CDR3 protein: CASSLAYAGRYQPQHF
CDR3 DNA: TGTGCCAGCAGTCTTGCCTACGCGGGGAGGTATCAGCCCCAGCATTTT